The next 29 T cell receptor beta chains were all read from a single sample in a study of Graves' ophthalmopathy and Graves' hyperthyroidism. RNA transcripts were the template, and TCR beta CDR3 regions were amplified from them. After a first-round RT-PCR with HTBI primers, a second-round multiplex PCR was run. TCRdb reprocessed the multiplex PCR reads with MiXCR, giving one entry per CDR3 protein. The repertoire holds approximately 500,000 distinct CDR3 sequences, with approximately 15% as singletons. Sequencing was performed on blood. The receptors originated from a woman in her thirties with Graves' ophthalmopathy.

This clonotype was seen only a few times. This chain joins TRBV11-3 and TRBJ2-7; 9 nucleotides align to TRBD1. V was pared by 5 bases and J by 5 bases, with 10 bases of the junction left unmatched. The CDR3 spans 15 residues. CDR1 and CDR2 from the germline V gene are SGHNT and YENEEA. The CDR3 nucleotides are TGTGCCAGCAGCACCTCCGGGACAGGGCCCCACGAGCAGTACTTC. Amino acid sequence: CASSTSGTGPHEQYF.

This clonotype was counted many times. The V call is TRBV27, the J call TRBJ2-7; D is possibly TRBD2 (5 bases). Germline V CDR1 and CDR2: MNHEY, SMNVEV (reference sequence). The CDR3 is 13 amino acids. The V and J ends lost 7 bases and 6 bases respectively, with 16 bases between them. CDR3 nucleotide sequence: TGTGCCAGCAACGTGGCAGGCAGCGGCGAGCAGTACTTC. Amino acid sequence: CASNVAGSGEQYF.

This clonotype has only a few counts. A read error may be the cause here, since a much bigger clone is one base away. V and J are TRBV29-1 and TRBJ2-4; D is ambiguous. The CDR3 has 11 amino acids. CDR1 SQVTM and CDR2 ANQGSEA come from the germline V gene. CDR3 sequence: CSVVSKNIKYF. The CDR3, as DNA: TGCAGCGTTGTGTCCAAAAACATTAAGTACTTC.

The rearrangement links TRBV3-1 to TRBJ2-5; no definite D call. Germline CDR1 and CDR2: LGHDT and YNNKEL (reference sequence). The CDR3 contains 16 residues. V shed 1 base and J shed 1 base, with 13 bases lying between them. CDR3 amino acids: CASSQGFSYSQETQYF. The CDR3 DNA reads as TGTGCCAGCAGCCAAGGCTTTTCCTACTCCCAAGAGACCCAGTACTTC.

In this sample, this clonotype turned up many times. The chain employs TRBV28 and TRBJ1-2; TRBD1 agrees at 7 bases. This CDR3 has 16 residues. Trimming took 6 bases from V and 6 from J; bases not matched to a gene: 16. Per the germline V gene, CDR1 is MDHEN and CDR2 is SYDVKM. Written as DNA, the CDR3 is TGTGCCAGCAGCCCACCCGTAGGGGGCGGGGAGGATGGCTACACCTTC. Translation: CASSPPVGGGEDGYTF.

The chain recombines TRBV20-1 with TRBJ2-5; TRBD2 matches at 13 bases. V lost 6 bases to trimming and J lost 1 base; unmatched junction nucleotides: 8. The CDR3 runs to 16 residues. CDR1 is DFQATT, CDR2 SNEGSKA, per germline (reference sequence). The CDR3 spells CSAAGLAGATQETQYF. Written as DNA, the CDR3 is TGCAGTGCCGCAGGACTAGCGGGAGCCACCCAAGAGACCCAGTACTTC.

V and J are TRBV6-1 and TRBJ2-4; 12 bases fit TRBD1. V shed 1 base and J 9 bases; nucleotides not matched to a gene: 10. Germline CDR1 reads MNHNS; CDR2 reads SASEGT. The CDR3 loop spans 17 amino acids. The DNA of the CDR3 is TGTGCCAGCAGTGAAGAGGGGACAGGGGGCGGTTTTGGCATTCAGTACTTC. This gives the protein CASSEEGTGGGFGIQYF.

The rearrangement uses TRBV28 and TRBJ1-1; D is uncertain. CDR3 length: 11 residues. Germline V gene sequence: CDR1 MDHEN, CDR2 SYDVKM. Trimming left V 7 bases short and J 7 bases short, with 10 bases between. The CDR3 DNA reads TGTGCCAGCAAGGCTGGGAGTGAAGCTTTCTTT. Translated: CASKAGSEAFF.

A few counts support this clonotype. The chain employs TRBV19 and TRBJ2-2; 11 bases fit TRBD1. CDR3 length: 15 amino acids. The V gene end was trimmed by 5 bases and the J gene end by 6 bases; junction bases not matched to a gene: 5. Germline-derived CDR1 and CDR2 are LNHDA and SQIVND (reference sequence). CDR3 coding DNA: TGTGCCAGTAGTCCCAGGGGACAGGGGGCCGGGGAGCTGTTTTTT. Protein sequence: CASSPRGQGAGELFF.

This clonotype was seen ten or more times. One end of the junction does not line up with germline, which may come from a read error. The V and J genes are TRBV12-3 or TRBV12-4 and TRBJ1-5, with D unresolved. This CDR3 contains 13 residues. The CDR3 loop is CASSLAYNQPQHF. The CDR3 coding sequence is TGTGCCAGCAGTCTAGCCTACAATCAGCCCCAGCATTTT.

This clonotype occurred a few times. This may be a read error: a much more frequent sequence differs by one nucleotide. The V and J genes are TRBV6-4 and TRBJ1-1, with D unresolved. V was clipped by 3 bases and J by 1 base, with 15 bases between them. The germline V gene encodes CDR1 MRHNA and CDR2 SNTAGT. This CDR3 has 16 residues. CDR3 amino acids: CASSDKPRITNTEAFF. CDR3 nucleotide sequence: TGTGCCAGCAGTGATAAACCTCGGATTACGAACACTGAAGCTTTCTTT.

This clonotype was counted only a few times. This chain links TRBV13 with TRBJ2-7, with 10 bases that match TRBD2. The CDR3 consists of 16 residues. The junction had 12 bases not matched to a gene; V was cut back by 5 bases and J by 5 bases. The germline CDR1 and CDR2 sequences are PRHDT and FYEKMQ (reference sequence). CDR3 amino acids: CASSLGSSGRYDEQYF. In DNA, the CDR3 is TGTGCCAGCAGCCTCGGTTCTAGCGGGAGATATGACGAGCAGTACTTC.

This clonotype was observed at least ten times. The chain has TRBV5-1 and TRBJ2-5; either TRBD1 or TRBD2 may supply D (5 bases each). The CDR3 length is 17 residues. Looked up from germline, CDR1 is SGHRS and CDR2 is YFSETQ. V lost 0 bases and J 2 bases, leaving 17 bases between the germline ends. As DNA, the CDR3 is TGCGCCAGCAGCTTGGCCGGGACGGGAACGGGACAAGAGACCCAGTACTTC. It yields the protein CASSLAGTGTGQETQYF. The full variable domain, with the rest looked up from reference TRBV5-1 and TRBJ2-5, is KAGVTQTPRYLIKTRGQQVTLSCSPISGHRSVSWYQQTPGQGLQFLFEYFSETQRNKGNFPGRFSGRQFSNSRSEMNVSTLELGDSALYLCASSLAGTGTGQETQYFGPGTRLLVL.

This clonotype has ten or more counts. CDR3 nucleotide sequence: TGTGCCAGCAGTTTATCCGTGTCGAACACTGAAGCTTTCTTT. Its translation: CASSLSVSNTEAFF. The chain has TRBV28 and TRBJ1-1; D is unclear. Germline-derived CDR1 and CDR2 are MDHEN and SYDVKM. Between the trimmed V and J ends, which lost 1 base and 1 base, there was a span of 7 bases. This CDR3 has 14 amino acids.

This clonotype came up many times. CDR3 DNA sequence: TGTGCCAGCAGCATCCGACAGGGACCCTCTACCGAGCAGTACTTC. Translating it yields CASSIRQGPSTEQYF. This chain joins TRBV7-8 and TRBJ2-7, with 7 bases that match TRBD1. The CDR3 runs 15 residues. CDR1 and CDR2 (germline): SGHVS, FQNEAQ. With V trimmed by 5 bases and J by 6 bases, 13 bases remained unmatched.

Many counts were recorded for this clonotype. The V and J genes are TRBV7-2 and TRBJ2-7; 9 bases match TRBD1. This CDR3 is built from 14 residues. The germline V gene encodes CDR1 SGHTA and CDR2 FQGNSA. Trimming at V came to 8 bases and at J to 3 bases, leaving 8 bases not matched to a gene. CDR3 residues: CASRLDRGDYEQYF. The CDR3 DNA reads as TGTGCCAGCCGGTTAGACAGGGGGGACTACGAGCAGTACTTC.

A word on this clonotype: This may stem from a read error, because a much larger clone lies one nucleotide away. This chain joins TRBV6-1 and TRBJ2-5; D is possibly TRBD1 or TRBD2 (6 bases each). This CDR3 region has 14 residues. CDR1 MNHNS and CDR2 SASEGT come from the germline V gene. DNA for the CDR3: TGTGCCAGCAGTGACCCCGGCAGGGGCGGGACCAAGTACTTC. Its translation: CASSDPGRGGTKYF.

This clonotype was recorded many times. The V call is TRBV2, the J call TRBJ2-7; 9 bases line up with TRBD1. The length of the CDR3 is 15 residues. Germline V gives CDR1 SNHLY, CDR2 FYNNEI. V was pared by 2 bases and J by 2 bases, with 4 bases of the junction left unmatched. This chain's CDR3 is CASSEMGQGPYEQYF. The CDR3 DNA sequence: TGTGCCAGCAGTGAAATGGGACAGGGACCCTACGAGCAGTACTTC.

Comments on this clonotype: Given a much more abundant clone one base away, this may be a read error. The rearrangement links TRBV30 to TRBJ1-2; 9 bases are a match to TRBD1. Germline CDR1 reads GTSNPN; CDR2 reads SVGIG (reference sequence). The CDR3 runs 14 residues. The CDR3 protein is CARSSTDRGFGYTF. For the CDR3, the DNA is TGTGCCCGGAGTTCTACGGACAGGGGCTTTGGCTACACCTTC.

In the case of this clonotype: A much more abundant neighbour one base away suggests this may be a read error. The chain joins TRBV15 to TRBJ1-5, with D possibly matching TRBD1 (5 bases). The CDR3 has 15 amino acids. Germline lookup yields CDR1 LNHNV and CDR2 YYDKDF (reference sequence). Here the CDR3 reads CVTSRDRGLGRPQHF. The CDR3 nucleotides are TGTGTCACCAGCAGAGATAGGGGCCTGGGACGGCCCCAGCATTTT.

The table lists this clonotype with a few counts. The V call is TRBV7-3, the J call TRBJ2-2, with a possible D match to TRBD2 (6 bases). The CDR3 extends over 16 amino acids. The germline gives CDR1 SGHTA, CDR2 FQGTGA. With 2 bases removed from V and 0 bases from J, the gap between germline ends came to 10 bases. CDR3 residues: CASSLGGVPNTGELFF. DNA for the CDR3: TGTGCCAGCAGCTTAGGCGGGGTTCCGAACACCGGGGAGCTGTTTTTT.

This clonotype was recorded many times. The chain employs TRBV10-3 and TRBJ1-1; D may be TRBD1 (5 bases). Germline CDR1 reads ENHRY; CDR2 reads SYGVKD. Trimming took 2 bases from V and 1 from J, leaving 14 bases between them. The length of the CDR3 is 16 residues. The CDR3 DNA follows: TGTGCCATCAGTGAGGCTAGACAGATGCCGAACACTGAAGCTTTCTTT. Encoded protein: CAISEARQMPNTEAFF.

The CDR3 region is CASSYTHVKMPQHF. The CDR3 bases are TGTGCCAGCAGTTATACACACGTCAAAATGCCCCAGCATTTT. This chain uses TRBV6-2 or TRBV6-3 with TRBJ1-5; D is unresolved. Trimming took 3 bases from V and 9 from J, leaving 15 bases between them. The CDR3 has 14 amino acids. The V gene's germline CDR1 is MNHEY and CDR2 SVGEGT.

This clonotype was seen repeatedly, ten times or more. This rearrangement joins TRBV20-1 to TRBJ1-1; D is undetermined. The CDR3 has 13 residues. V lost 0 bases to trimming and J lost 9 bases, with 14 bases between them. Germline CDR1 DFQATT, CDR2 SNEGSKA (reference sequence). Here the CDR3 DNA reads TGCAGTGCTAGAGATGGTAGTATCCGGAAAGCTTTCTTT. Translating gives CSARDGSIRKAFF.

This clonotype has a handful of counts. CDR3 region: CASSAIRNTEAFF. CDR3 DNA: TGTGCCAGCAGTGCTATCCGGAACACTGAAGCTTTCTTT. This rearrangement joins TRBV12-3 or TRBV12-4 to TRBJ1-1; no reliable D call. CDR3 size: 13 residues. V dropped 5 bases and J dropped 1 base, with 8 bases sitting between them.

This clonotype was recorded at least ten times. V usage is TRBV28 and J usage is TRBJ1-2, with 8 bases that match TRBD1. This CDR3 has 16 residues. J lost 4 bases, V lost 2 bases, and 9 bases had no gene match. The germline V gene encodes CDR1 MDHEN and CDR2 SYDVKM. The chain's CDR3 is CASSLQGALSFYGYTF. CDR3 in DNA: TGTGCCAGCAGTTTACAGGGGGCCCTCTCGTTCTATGGCTACACCTTC.

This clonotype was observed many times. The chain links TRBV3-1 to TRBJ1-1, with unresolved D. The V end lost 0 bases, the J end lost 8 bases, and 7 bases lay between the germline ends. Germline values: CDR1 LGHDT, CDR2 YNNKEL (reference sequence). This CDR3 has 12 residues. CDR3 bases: TGTGCCAGCAGCCAAGAGGGATGGGAAGCTTTCTTT. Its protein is CASSQEGWEAFF.

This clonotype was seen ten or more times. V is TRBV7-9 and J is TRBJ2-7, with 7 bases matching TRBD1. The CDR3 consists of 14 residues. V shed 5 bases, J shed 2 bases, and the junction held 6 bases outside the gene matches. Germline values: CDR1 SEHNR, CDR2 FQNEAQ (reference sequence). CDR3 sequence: CASSVDRSPYEQYF. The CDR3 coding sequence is TGTGCCAGCAGCGTGGACAGGTCCCCCTACGAGCAGTACTTC.

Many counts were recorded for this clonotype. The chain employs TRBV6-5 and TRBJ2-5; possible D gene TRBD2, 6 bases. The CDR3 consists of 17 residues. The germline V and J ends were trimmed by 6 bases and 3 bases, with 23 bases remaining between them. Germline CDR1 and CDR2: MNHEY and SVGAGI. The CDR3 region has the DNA TGTGCCAGCAGCAGAATCGTCGGGAGCGCTGGGGAAGAGACCCAGTACTTC. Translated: CASSRIVGSAGEETQYF.